This T cell receptor (beta chain) was found in a study of blood T cell repertoires in COVID-19. For the study at large: The origin of the acute and convalescent COVID-19 samples was the United States, Italy and Spain.

Measured with immunoSEQ multiplex PCR; TCRdb has only the in-frame clones, and not every one. The sample has more than 200,000 clones, 80% to 95% seen once. In terms of age and location, participants ranged from roughly 18 to 95 years and lived in under 30 US areas. Clinical history as reported by participants underpinned cohort assignment. For recovered donors of Cohort 3, there were two negative PCRs, clearance, or symptom resolution. Per germline, CDR1 LGHNA and CDR2 YSLEER. The V gene lost 0 bases and the J gene lost 5 bases, with 21 bases spanning the gap. The CDR3 consists of 18 residues. The chain combines TRBV4-3 with TRBJ2-3; the D gene is possibly TRBD2 (5 bases). The source is a woman younger than 35 who had recovered from COVID-19. Sample: PBMCs or T cells enriched from blood (not recorded which). In DNA, the CDR3 is TGCGCCAGCAGCCAAGAAGTCGGCCTAGCTAGTTTGGGAGATACGCAGTATTTT. This translates into CASSQEVGLASLGDTQYF.